Sequencing of this TCR beta chain was carried out in a study of blood T cells in healthy people across ages. As for the study in general: Template-switching capture recovered about one barcoded beta molecule per two T cells. General study results and limits: Researchers deemed the diversity estimates from one million T cells underestimates.

For the second PCR, which ran for roughly 6 to 11 cycles, a sample-barcoded 5' primer and a J-beta primer mix were used. One entry per CDR3 protein results from TCRdb running MiXCR on the 5' RACE reads. The sample has roughly 1,500,000 distinct CDR3 sequences, around 35% seen once. About this clonotype: Its antigen is unidentified. At one end the junction does not follow the germline gene, possibly because of a read error.

The germline V gene has CDR1 MNHNY and CDR2 SVGAGI (reference sequence). The CDR3 spans 13 residues. Aged roughly 6 to 95, donors were systemically healthy Caucasians from Russia. The study isolated at least 7 million PBMCs from each sample. The sequencing input was blood. The receptor was isolated from a young woman in good health. The chain combines TRBV6-6 with TRBJ1-6, with D maybe TRBD1 (5 bases). CDR3 in amino acids: CASSDSGSSPLHF. CDR3 coding DNA: TGTGCCAGCAGTGACTCAGGGAGTTCACCCCTCCACTTT.